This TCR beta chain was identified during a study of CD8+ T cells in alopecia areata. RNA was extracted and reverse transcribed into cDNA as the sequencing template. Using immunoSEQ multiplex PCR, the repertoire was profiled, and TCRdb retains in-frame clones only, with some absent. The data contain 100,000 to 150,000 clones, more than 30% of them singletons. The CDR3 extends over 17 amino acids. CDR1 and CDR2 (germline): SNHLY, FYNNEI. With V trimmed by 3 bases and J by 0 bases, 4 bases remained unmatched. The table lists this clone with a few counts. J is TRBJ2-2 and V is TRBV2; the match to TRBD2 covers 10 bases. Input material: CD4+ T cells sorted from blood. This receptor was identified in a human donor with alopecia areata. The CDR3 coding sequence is TGTGCCAGCAGTGACGCCGGACTAGCGGCGAACACCGGGGAGCTGTTTTTT. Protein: CASSDAGLAANTGELFF.